This T cell receptor (beta chain) was recovered during a study of blood T cell repertoires in COVID-19. Study in general: There were acute and convalescent COVID-19 samples, and they came from the United States, Italy and Spain. Sources were T cells, B-cell-depleted T cells, or PBMCs; the material itself was cDNA or gDNA.

In the authors' workflow: The authors estimated nucleated cell counts from reference gene primer amplification. Clones were sequenced by immunoSEQ multiplex PCR, and TCRdb holds only the in-frame ones, with some missing. The V and J calls and clone size are taken from that table; D and trimming were inferred from the DNA. Among a few hundred thousand clones listed, more than 75% were seen once. Germline loops: CDR1 SGHRS, CDR2 YFSETQ. The CDR3 loop spans 15 amino acids. V was shortened by 0 bases and J by 0 bases, with 9 bases between the two germline ends. The specimen was peripheral blood. This TCR was recovered from a woman in her fifties or sixties with active or convalescent COVID-19. The genes are TRBV5-1 and TRBJ1-2, with D uncertain. As DNA, the CDR3 is TGCGCCAGCAGCTTGGGACTGATAGCTAACTATGGCTACACCTTC. Its translation: CASSLGLIANYGYTF.